This T cell receptor (beta chain) was identified during a study of Graves' ophthalmopathy and Graves' hyperthyroidism (dated by TCRdb to the late 2010s). In the study overall: Peripheral blood was collected before any treatment was given, at the time of initial diagnosis. The study used signatures of the TCR beta repertoire to tell Graves' ophthalmopathy apart from Graves' hyperthyroidism and to predict which patients would progress to ophthalmopathy. In total, approximately 140 blood samples were TCR-sequenced: 43 ophthalmopathy, roughly 80 hyperthyroidism and about 17 hyperthyroidism-to-ophthalmopathy patients. To explore V-J signatures that separate ophthalmopathy from hyperthyroidism, a discovery set of about a hundred patients was enrolled, consisting of approximately 45 with ophthalmopathy and 57 with stable hyperthyroidism. An independent validation cohort comprised around 20 hyperthyroidism patients and 15 to 17 patients who later progressed from hyperthyroidism to ophthalmopathy. In several hyperthyroidism patients, the T-cell repertoires found in thyroid tissue were compared with those found in blood. Following sample collection, hyperthyroidism patients were given methimazole at a starting dose of 30 mg daily, and ophthalmopathy patients were given high-dose intravenous methylprednisolone. The 75 to 100 discovery patients were divided at random into training and test sets in a 7:3 ratio.

V and J are truncated by 3 bases and 4 bases respectively, leaving an intervening sequence of 16 bases. CDR1 DFQATT and CDR2 SNEGSKA were looked up in the germline V gene (reference sequence). The CDR3 measures 14 amino acids from cysteine to phenylalanine. The retained sequence is limited to the CDR3, 42 bases, with the frame set at the first base. Hyperthyroidism was defined as stable when no progression to ophthalmopathy occurred within 18 months of follow-up. Hyperthyroidism patients were newly diagnosed, with disease duration under 2 months, and aged 18 to 65 years. Patients with other autoimmune diseases, uncontrolled infections, pregnancy or lactation were excluded. Clinical symptoms, serum thyroxine, TRAb, thyroid ultrasound and orbital computed tomography formed the basis of the diagnosis. PBMCs were isolated from approximately 10 ml of fresh peripheral blood by Ficoll-Paque density gradient centrifugation. Total RNA was extracted using Trizol reagent, and RNA quality was checked on an Agilent 2100 Bioanalyzer.

This clonotype was seen at least ten times. Its antigen is unknown. Per-nucleotide qualities are absent, and no much larger clonotype sits a single base away. TCR beta CDR3 regions were amplified from RNA transcripts for repertoire sequencing. HTBI primers and the Qiagen OneStep RT-PCR kit were used in a first-round RT-PCR, which was followed by a second-round multiplex PCR, size selection and purification. The libraries underwent paired-end sequencing with 100 bp reads on an Illumina HiSeq2000. The study's own analysis went as follows. Reads were processed with SOAPnuke, discarding reads with adapters, uncalled bases, mean Phred below 15, or no exact constant-primer or identifier match. COPE v1.2.5 was used to merge high-quality paired reads. Clonotypes were defined as unique nucleotide sequences and were aligned to IMGT TRB V, D and J references using MiTCR v1.1. The analysis was limited to V-J combinations with a frequency above 0.0001, which together covered 99.2% of repertoires. For each V-J combination, a TCR clonal expansion and chaos score was defined as F50 clonal expansion divided by the chaos observed in the TCRdist matrix. Welch's t-statistics and random forest were used to reduce the features to 10 to 15 V-J combinations, which were then used as input to a naive Bayes classifier. The Morisita-Horn index was used to measure how similar the thyroid and blood repertoires were. In-frame beta chains were kept once TCRdb had trimmed the public reads at Q25 with fastp and called clones with MiXCR. Identical CDR3 protein sequences are pooled into one entry, listed with their most common genes and DNA. The V and J calls follow TCRdb's processing rather than the paper's. Present in this sample are hundreds of thousands of distinct CDR3 sequences, more than 20% of which were seen just once. The top ten hold roughly 3% of the sample.

Beyond this particular receptor, the publication reports: Sample size was not statistically predetermined, and group allocation was not concealed from the investigators. Most expanded thyroid clonotypes with frequency above 0.001 were also detected in blood, suggesting blood repertoires may reflect the thyroid immune response. In validation, the model predicted ophthalmopathy progression with more than 70% sensitivity and approximately 78% specificity; more than ten predicted patients were CT-confirmed with GO in a median of roughly 6.8 months. In cross-validation, the 13-signature model distinguished ophthalmopathy from stable hyperthyroidism with 85% to 90% sensitivity and about 84% specificity, and in the test set the corresponding values were roughly 78% and 74%.

The sequence is built from TRBV20-1 and TRBJ2-7, and the D gene may be TRBD1, 6 bases matching. This receptor was obtained from a woman aged 18-29 years with stable Graves' hyperthyroidism. Donor details come from another sample of the same person, matched by shared clones. Sample: peripheral blood. For the CDR3, the sequence is CSARGAGSRYEQYF. The nucleotides are TGCAGTGCTAGGGGGGCAGGGTCCAGGTACGAGCAGTACTTC.